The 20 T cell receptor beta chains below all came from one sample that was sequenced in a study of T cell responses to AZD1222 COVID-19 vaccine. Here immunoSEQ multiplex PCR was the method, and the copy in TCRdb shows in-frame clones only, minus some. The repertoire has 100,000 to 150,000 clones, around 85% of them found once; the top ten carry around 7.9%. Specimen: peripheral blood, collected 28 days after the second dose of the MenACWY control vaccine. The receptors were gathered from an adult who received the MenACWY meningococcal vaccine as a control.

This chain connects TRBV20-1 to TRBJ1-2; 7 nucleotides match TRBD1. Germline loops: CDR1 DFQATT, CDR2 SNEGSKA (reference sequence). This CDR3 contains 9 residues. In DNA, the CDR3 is TGCAGGGGAGGGGGCGGCTACACCTTC. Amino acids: CRGGGGYTF.

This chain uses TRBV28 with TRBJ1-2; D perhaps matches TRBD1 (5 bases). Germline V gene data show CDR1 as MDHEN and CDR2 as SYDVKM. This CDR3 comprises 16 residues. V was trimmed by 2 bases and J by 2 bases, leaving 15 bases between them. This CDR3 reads CASSLRGTGANYGYTF. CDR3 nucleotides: TGTGCCAGCAGTTTAAGGGGCACAGGAGCCAACTATGGCTACACCTTC.

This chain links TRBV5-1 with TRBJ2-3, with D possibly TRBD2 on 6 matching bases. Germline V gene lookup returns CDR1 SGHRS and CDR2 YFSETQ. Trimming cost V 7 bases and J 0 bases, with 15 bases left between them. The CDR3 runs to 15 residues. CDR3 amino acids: CASYLAWGSTDTQYF. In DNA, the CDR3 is TGCGCCAGCTACCTAGCGTGGGGCAGCACAGATACGCAGTATTTT.

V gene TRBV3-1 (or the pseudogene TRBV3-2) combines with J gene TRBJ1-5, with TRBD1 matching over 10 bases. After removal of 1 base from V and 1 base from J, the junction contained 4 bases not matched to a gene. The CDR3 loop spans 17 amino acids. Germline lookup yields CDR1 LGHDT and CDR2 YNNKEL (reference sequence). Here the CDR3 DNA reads TGTGCCAGCAGCCAAGGGGGGGGACAGGGGAGCAATCAGCCCCAGCATTTT. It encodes CASSQGGGQGSNQPQHF.

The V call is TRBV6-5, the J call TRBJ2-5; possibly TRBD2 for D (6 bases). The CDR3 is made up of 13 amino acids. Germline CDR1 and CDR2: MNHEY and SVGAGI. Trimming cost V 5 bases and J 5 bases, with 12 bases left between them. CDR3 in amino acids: CASSRLEGETQYF. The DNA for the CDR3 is TGTGCCAGCAGTCGACTAGAGGGGGAGACCCAGTACTTC.

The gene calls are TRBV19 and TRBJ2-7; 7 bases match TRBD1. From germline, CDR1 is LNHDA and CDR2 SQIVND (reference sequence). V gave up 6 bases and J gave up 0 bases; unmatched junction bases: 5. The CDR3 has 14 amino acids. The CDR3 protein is CASSRDSRSYEQYF. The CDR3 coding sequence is TGTGCCAGTAGCCGGGACAGCCGCTCCTACGAGCAGTACTTC.

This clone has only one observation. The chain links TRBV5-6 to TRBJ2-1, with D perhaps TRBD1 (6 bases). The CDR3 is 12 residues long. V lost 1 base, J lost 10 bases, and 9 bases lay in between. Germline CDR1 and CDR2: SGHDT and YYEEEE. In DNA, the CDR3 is TGTGCCAGCAGCTTGAGGGGGACAGAGCAGTTCTTC. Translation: CASSLRGTEQFF.

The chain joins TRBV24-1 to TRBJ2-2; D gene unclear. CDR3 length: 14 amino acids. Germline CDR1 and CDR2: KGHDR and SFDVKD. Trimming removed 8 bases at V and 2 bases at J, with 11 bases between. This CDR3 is CATTGRRNTGELFF. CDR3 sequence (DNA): TGTGCCACCACCGGACGGAGAAACACCGGGGAGCTGTTTTTT.

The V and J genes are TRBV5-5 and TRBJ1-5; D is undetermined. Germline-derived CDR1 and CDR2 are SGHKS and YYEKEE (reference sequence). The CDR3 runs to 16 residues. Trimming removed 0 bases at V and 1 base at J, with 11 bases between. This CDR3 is CASSLGSLASNQPQHF. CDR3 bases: TGTGCCAGCAGCTTGGGGAGTCTCGCGAGCAATCAGCCCCAGCATTTT. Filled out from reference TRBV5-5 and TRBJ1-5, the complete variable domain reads DAGVTQSPTHLIKTRGQQVTLRCSPISGHKSVSWYQQVLGQGPQFIFQYYEKEERGRGNFPDRFSARQFPNYSSELNVNALLLGDSALYLCASSLGSLASNQPQHFGDGTRLSIL.

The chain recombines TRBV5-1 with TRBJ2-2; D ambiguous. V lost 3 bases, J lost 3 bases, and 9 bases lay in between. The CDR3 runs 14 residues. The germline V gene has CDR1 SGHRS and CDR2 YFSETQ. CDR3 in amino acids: CASSSRTDTGELFF. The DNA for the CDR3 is TGCGCCAGCAGCTCCAGGACCGACACCGGGGAGCTGTTTTTT.

This chain's CDR3 is CASSSPPGTGGPETQYF. The CDR3 DNA follows: TGTGCCAGCAGCTCCCCTCCCGGGACAGGGGGCCCAGAGACCCAGTACTTC. The chain employs TRBV7-2 and TRBJ2-5; TRBD1 aligns across 12 bases. From germline, CDR1 is SGHTA and CDR2 FQGNSA. The CDR3 loop spans 17 amino acids. The V gene end was trimmed by 4 bases and the J gene end by 4 bases; junction bases not matched to a gene: 10.

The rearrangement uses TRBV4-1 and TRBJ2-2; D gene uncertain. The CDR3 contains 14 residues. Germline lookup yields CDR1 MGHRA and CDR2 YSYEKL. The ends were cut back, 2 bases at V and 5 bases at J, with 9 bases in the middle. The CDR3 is CASSQLVVTGELFF. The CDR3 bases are TGCGCCAGCAGCCAACTAGTCGTAACCGGGGAGCTGTTTTTT.

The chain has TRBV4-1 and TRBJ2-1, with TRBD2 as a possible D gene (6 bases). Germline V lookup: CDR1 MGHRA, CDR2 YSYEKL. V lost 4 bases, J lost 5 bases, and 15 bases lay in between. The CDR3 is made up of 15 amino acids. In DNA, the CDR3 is TGCGCCAGCAGCCCCCGCGGGGATGGGGACAATGAGCAGTTCTTC. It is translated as CASSPRGDGDNEQFF.

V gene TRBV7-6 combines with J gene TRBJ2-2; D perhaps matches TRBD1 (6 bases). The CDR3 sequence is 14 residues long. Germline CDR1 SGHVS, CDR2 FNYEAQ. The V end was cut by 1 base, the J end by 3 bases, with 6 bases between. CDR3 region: CASSLDRDTGELFF. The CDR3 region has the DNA TGTGCCAGCAGCTTAGACAGGGACACCGGGGAGCTGTTTTTT.

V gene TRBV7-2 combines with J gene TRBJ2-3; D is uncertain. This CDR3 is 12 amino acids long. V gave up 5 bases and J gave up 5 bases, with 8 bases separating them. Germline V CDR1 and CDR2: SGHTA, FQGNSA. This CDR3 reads CASSLLVDTQYF. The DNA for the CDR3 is TGTGCCAGCAGCCTCCTCGTAGATACGCAGTATTTT.

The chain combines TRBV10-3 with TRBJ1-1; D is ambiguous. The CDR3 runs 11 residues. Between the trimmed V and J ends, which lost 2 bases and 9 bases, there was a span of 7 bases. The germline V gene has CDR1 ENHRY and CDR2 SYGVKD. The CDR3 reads CAISENIQAFF. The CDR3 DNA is TGTGCCATCAGTGAGAATATTCAAGCTTTCTTT.

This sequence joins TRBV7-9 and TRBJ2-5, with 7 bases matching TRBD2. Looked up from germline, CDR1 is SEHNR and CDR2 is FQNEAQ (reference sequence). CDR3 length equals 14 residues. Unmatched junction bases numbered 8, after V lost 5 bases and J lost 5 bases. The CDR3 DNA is TGTGCCAGCAGCCCAGCGGGACTACTCGAGACCCAGTACTTC. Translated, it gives CASSPAGLLETQYF.

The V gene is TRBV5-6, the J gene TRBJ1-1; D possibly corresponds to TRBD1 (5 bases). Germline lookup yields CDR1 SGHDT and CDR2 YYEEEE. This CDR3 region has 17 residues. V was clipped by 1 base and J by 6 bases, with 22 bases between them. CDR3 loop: CASSLYFDGQGVAEAFF. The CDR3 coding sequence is TGTGCCAGCAGCTTGTATTTTGACGGGCAGGGAGTTGCTGAAGCTTTCTTT.

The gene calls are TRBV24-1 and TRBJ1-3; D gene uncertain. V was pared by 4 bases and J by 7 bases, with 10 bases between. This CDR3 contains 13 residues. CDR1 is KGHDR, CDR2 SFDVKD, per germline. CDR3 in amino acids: CATSDTDRNTIYF. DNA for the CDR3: TGTGCCACCAGTGACACAGACCGGAACACCATATATTTT.

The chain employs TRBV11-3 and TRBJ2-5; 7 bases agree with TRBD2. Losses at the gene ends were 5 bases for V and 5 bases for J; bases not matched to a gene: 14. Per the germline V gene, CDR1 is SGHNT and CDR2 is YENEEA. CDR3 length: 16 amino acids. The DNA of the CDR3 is TGTGCCAGCAGCCCCTGGGGGGGTGGCGCGGGGGAGACCCAGTACTTC. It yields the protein CASSPWGGGAGETQYF. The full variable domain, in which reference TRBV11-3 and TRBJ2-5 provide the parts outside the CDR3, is EAGVVQSPRYKIIEKKQPVAFWCNPISGHNTLYWYLQNLGQGPELLIRYENEEAVDDSQLPKDRFSAERLKGVDSTLKIQPAELGDSAVYLCASSPWGGGAGETQYFGPGTRLLVL.